The source of this T cell receptor beta chain is a study of CD8 T cells in ankylosing spondylitis. The V end was cut by 5 bases, the J end by 8 bases, with 10 bases between. The CDR3 runs 12 residues. Germline lookup yields CDR1 SGHTA and CDR2 FQGNSA. A few counts support this clonotype. TCRdb called the 5' RACE reads again in MiXCR, with one record for every CDR3 protein. The sample records roughly 240,000 distinct CDR3 sequences, approximately 30% being singletons. The rearrangement joins TRBV7-2 to TRBJ2-1; maybe TRBD2 (5 bases). The sequence was obtained from a male donor with ankylosing spondylitis or in good health (not recorded which). The sample comprised blood, either unsorted or a sorted T cell fraction (not recorded which). The CDR3 loop is CASSARTYEQFF. DNA for the CDR3: TGTGCCAGCAGCGCACGGACTTATGAGCAGTTCTTC.